The present TCR beta chain was sequenced within a study of blood T cells in healthy people across ages. Study in general: There was about one barcoded beta molecule captured by template switching per two T cells. Study-wide findings and caveats: When set beside aged donors, long-lived donors presented more naive CD4+ cells and higher diversity. Getting older went along with TCR beta diversity per million T cells dropping roughly linearly.

Note on this clonotype: Its specificity is not known.

The V end was cut by 3 bases, the J end by 4 bases, with 12 bases between. The CDR3 loop spans 14 amino acids. Germline lookup yields CDR1 MNHEY and CDR2 SMNVEV (reference sequence). The study recruited healthy Caucasian donors from Russia who were aged about 6 to 90. Next came a second PCR, run for about 7 to 12 cycles, which used a sample-barcoded 5' primer along with a J-beta primer mix. TCRdb analysed the 5' RACE reads with MiXCR anew, one entry per CDR3 protein. The data contain 1.5 million to 2 million distinct CDR3 sequences, about 32% of them seen just once; the ten biggest clones take up roughly 12%.

The gene calls are TRBV27 and TRBJ1-2; no definite D call. The clonotype originates from a woman aged 25 to 39 in good health. Input material: blood. DNA of the CDR3: TGTGCCAGCAGTTTTGCAGCGCGGGGCTATGGCTACACCTTC. Its translation is CASSFAARGYGYTF.